What follows describes a single T cell receptor beta chain. The data are from a study of blood T cell repertoires in COVID-19. Study-wide context: Acute and convalescent COVID-19 specimens originated in the United States, Italy and Spain. The analysed material was cDNA or gDNA that came from T cells, B-cell-depleted T cells, or PBMCs.

Authors' data handling: It was from reference gene primer amplification that nucleated cell counts were estimated. This table comes from immunoSEQ multiplex PCR, and its TCRdb copy is limited to in-frame clones, with some not included. From that table come the V and J calls and clone size; the DNA was used to work out D and trimming. The sample includes 230,000 or so clones, approximately 89% seen only once; the top ten take 3.5% to 5%. Looked up from germline, CDR1 is KGHSH and CDR2 is LQKENI. This CDR3 spans 13 amino acids. Trimming took 3 bases from V and 4 from J, leaving 7 bases between them. The sequence was obtained from a woman aged 40 to 49 who had recovered from COVID-19. Input material: peripheral blood. J is TRBJ1-3 and V is TRBV18; D is uncertain. The CDR3 bases are TGTGCCAGCTCACCCGAGGTGGGAAACACCATATATTTT. This translates into CASSPEVGNTIYF.